The 6 T cell receptor beta chains given below trace back to one sample, sequenced in a study of regulatory T cells in long-lasting Graves disease. Arm-PCR with iRepertoire HTBI primers amplified the CDR3 regions for these TCR beta libraries. A single record per CDR3 protein comes from TCRdb applying MiXCR to the multiplex PCR reads. The data show some 370,000 distinct CDR3 sequences, 20% to 25% seen once. Indicated time point: persistent/refractory GD, antithyroid drugs over 5 years with positive TRAb. Generation of the TCR library employed RNA extracted from PBMCs. The source was peripheral blood mononuclear cells (PBMCs), collected when the disease was refractory, from a patient treated with antithyroid drugs. The receptor set was obtained from a woman between 40 and 50 years old with Graves disease.

Of note for this clonotype: A single base separates this from a much larger clone, so it may be a read error. The V gene is TRBV20-1, the J gene TRBJ1-5; D is ambiguous. Germline V gene data show CDR1 as DFQATT and CDR2 as SNEGSKA (reference sequence). The CDR3 is 12 amino acids. V was pared by 5 bases and J by 6 bases, with 11 bases between. DNA of the CDR3: TGCAGTGCTCCAGTGTTGGGTCAGCCCCAGCATTTT. Protein product: CSAPVLGQPQHF.

A few counts support this clonotype. This chain uses TRBV2 with TRBJ2-3; D unresolved. The CDR3 has 11 residues. Germline lookup yields CDR1 SNHLY and CDR2 FYNNEI. The ends were cut back, 8 bases at V and 3 bases at J, with 6 bases in the middle. The DNA of the CDR3 is TGTGCCAGCTCAGCAACAGATACGCAGTATTTT. Protein sequence: CASSATDTQYF.

This clonotype was seen a few times. This chain connects TRBV20-1 to TRBJ1-1, with D uncertain. CDR3 size: 14 residues. The germline gives CDR1 DFQATT, CDR2 SNEGSKA (reference sequence). V was shortened by 0 bases and J by 1 base, with 9 bases between the two germline ends. The CDR3 DNA reads as TGCAGTGCTAGAGATGTGATTAGGAACACTGAAGCTTTCTTT. This translates into CSARDVIRNTEAFF.

The CDR3 spells CASSLSVQGTGELFF. CDR3 DNA sequence: TGCGCCAGCAGCTTGAGCGTACAGGGGACCGGGGAGCTGTTTTTT. V gene TRBV5-1 combines with J gene TRBJ2-2; TRBD1 agrees at 7 bases. There are 15 residues in the CDR3. V dropped 1 base and J dropped 5; count of bases not matched to a gene: 5. CDR1 and CDR2 (germline): SGHRS, YFSETQ.

This clonotype has a count of ten or more. The gene calls are TRBV28 and TRBJ2-7; 8 bases line up with TRBD1. The CDR3 runs to 14 residues. Per the germline V gene, CDR1 is MDHEN and CDR2 is SYDVKM. V gave up 6 bases and J gave up 3 bases; unmatched junction bases: 7. The DNA for the CDR3 is TGTGCCAGCAGGTCGGGACAGGCTTACTACGAGCAGTACTTC. Amino acid sequence: CASRSGQAYYEQYF.

The chain uses TRBV19 and TRBJ1-1, with 9 bases fitting TRBD1. Germline CDR1 is LNHDA and CDR2 is SQIVND (reference sequence). The V and J ends lost 6 bases and 6 bases, in that order; junction bases with no gene match: 8. This CDR3 has 14 amino acids. CDR3 amino acids: CASSTGGPRSEAFF. The CDR3, as DNA: TGTGCCAGTAGCACAGGGGGCCCGAGATCTGAAGCTTTCTTT.